This T cell receptor (beta chain) originates from a study of read filtering for tumor transcriptome and immune sequencing. The wider study: Patients were approximately 17 male and 13 to 15 female, mean age around 67 years, range about 40 to 85. Revised staging placed roughly 8 patients in R-ISS I, some 17 in II, 6 or 7 in III. DNase treatment preceded whole-transcriptome library preparation.

Study-wide points: Without single-read clonotypes, shared clonotype proportions correlated more between IR-seq and RNA-seq.

From around 440 ng of RNA, a library with molecular barcoded alpha/delta and beta/gamma adaptors was made. Via MiXCR, TCRdb re-called the reads, giving one row per CDR3 protein. This table holds tens of thousands of distinct CDR3 sequences, 15% to 20% found once. At least ten counts were recorded for this clonotype. What it binds is not known. The germline V and J ends were trimmed by 6 bases and 7 bases, with 15 bases remaining between them. The CDR3 runs 14 residues. Specimen: a population of CD138-negative cells sorted from bone marrow. This sequence was found in a donor aged 40 or over with multiple myeloma. This chain joins TRBV12-3 or TRBV12-4 and TRBJ2-2, with D perhaps matching TRBD1 (5 bases). DNA for the CDR3: TGTGCCAGCAGCAGACGATCAGGGCACGGGGAGCTGTTTTTT. As protein: CASSRRSGHGELFF.